The sequence of this T cell receptor beta chain was determined in a study of blood T cells in healthy people across ages. The donors, aged roughly 6 to 100, were healthy Caucasians from Russia. Germline trimming cut 10 bases from V and 1 base from J; bases unmatched to any gene: 6. Germline lookup yields CDR1 MNHEY and CDR2 SVGEGT. The length of the CDR3 is 13 residues. The second PCR ran roughly 7 to 12 cycles with a sample-barcoded 5' primer and J-beta primers. TCRdb independently ran MiXCR on the 5' RACE reads; one entry per CDR3 protein. Here the sample spans about 1.1 million distinct CDR3 sequences, under 40% being singletons.

Sequencing was carried out using blood. The chain uses TRBV6-2 or TRBV6-3 and TRBJ1-2; the match to TRBD1 covers 7 bases. This receptor was identified in a man aged 18 to 29 in good health. CDR3 bases: TGTGCCACCGCGACAGGGAGTAACTATGGCTACACCTTC. Translated, it gives CATATGSNYGYTF.